The clone carrying this TCR beta chain was observed a single time. No antigen is known for it. This entry belongs to a study of T cells in narcolepsy. The study's findings and limits: Reportedly, autoreactive clonotypes were serially detected in patients' blood but not controls'. Comparing one patient's CSF and blood CD4+ clonotypes highlighted HCRT- and TRIB2-specific autoreactive clonotypes. In some patient and control memory CD4+ samples, autoreactive clones were absent.

Method: immunoSEQ multiplex PCR; TCRdb's copy keeps in-frame clones and lacks some. Found here are nearly 25,000 clones, approximately 60% of them singletons; the top ten hold roughly an eighth. CDR1 and CDR2 from the germline V gene are MNHEY and SVGAGI. Trimming removed 11 bases from V and 6 bases from J, with 15 bases in between. CDR3 length equals 12 residues. The genes are TRBV6-5 and TRBJ2-3; maybe TRBD1 (5 bases). Specimen: memory (CD45RA-) CD4+ T cells from blood. This TCR came from a human donor in good health. In nucleotides, the CDR3 is TGTGCCGTCAGGGATCTGGCGGATACGCAGTATTTT. It yields the protein CAVRDLADTQYF.